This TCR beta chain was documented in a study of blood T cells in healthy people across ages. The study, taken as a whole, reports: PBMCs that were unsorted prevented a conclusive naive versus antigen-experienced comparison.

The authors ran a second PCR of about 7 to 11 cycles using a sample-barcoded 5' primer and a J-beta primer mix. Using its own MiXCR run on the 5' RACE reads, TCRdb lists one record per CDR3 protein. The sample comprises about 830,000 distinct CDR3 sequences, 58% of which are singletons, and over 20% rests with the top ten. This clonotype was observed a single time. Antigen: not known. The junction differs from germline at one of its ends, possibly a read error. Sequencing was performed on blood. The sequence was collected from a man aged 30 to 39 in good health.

CDR3 in amino acids: CASCDGTSGTYEQYF. The CDR3 DNA reads as TGTGCCAGCTGTGACGGGACTAGCGGGACCTACGAGCAGTACTTC. The chain couples TRBV2 to TRBJ2-7; 13 bases are shared with TRBD2. Germline lookup yields CDR1 SNHLY and CDR2 FYNNEI. This CDR3 contains 15 residues.